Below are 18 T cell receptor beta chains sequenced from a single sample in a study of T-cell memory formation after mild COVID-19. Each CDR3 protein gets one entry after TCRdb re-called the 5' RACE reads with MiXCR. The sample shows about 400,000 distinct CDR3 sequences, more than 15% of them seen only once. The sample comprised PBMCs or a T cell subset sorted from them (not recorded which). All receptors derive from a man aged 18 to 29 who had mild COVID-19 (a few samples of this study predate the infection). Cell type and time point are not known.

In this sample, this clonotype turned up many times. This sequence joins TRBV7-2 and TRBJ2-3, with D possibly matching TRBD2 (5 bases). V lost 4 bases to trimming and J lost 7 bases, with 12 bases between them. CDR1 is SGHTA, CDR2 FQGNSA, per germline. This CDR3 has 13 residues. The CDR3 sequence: CASSSSQTYTQYF. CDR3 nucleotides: TGTGCCAGCAGCTCTAGCCAGACCTATACGCAGTATTTT.

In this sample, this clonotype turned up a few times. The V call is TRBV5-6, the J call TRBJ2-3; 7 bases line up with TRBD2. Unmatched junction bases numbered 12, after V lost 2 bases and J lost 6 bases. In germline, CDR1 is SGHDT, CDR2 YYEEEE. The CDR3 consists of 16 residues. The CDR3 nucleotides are TGTGCCAGCAGCTTAAAGGTAGCGGGCGCGTACGATACGCAGTATTTT. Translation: CASSLKVAGAYDTQYF.

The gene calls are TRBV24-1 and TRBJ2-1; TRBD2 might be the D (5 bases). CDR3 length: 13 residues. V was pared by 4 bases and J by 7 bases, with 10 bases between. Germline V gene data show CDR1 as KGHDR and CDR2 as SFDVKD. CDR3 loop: CATSDPERNEQFF. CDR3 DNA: TGTGCCACCAGTGACCCGGAGCGGAATGAGCAGTTCTTC.

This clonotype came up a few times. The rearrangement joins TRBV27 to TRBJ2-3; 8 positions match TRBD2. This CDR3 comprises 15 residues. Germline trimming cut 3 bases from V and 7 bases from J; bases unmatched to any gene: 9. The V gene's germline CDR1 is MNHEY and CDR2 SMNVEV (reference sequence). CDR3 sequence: CASSFVRGGAYTQYF. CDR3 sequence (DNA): TGTGCCAGCAGTTTCGTACGGGGGGGCGCATATACGCAGTATTTT.

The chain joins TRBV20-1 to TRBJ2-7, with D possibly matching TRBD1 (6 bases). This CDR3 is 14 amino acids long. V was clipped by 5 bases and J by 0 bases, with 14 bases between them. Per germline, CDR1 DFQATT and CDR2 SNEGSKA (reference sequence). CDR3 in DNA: TGCAGTGCTCCCCGTACAGGGAGCTCCTACGAGCAGTACTTC. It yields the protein CSAPRTGSSYEQYF.

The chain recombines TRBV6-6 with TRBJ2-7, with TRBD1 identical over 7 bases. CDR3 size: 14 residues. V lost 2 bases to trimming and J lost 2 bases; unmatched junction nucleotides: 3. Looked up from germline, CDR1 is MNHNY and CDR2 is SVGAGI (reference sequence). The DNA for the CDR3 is TGTGCCAGCAGTTACAGGGACAGCCCCTACGAGCAGTACTTC. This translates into CASSYRDSPYEQYF.

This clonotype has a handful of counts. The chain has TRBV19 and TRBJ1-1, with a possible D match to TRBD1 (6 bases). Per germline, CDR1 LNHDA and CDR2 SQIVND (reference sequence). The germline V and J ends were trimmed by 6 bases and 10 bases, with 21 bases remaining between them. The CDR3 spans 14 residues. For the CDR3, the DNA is TGTGCCAGTAGACAAACCATCCGACAGGATCGAGCTTTCTTT. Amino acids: CASRQTIRQDRAFF.

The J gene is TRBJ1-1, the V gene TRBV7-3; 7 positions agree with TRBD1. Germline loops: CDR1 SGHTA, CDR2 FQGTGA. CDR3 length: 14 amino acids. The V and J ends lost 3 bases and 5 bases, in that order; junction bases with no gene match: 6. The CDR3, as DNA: TGTGCCAGCAGCTTTTCAGGGGGGGATACTGAAGCTTTCTTT. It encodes CASSFSGGDTEAFF.

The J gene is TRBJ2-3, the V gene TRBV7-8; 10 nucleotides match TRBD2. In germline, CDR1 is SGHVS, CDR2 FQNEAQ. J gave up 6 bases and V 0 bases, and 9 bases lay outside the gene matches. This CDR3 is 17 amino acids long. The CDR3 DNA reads TGTGCCAGCAGCTTAGCGGAACTAGCGGGGATTTGGGATACGCAGTATTTT. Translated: CASSLAELAGIWDTQYF.

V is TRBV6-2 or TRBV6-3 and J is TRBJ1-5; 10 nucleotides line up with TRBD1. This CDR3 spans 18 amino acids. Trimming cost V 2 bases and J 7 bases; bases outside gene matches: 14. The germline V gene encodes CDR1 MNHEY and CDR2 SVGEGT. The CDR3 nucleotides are TGTGCCAGCAGTTACATGAGACAGGGGGCTTTAAACGGGCAGCCCCAGCATTTT. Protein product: CASSYMRQGALNGQPQHF.

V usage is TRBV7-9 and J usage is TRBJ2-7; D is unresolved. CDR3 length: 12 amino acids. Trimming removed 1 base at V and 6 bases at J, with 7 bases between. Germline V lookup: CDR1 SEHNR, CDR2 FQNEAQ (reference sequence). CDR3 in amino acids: CASSLGAIEQYF. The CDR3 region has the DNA TGTGCCAGCAGCTTAGGGGCCATCGAGCAGTACTTC.

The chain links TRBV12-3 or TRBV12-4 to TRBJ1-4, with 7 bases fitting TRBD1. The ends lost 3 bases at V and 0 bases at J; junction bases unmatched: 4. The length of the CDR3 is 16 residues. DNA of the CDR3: TGTGCCAGCAGTTTTCGGGGGACAGCAACTAATGAAAAACTGTTTTTT. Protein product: CASSFRGTATNEKLFF.

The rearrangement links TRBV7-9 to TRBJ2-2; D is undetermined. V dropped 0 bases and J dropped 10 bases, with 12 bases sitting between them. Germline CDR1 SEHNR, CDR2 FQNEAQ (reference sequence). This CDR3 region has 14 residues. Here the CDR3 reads CASSLAKGSAELFF. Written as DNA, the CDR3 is TGTGCCAGCAGCTTAGCGAAGGGTTCCGCGGAGCTGTTTTTT.

The CDR3 sequence is CASTHRAGDTQYF. The DNA of the CDR3 is TGTGCCAGCACCCACAGGGCAGGAGATACGCAGTATTTT. J is TRBJ2-3 and V is TRBV7-2; D is perhaps TRBD1 (6 bases). The CDR3 is made up of 13 amino acids. V was cut by 7 bases and J by 5 bases, with 13 bases left in between. Germline V CDR1 and CDR2: SGHTA, FQGNSA.

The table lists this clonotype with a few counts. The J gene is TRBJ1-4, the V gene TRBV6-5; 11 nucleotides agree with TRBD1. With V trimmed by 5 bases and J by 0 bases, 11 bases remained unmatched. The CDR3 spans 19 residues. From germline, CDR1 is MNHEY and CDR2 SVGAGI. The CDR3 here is CASSTRTGGGYPTNEKLFF. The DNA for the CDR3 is TGTGCCAGCAGTACCCGGACAGGGGGCGGTTATCCAACTAATGAAAAACTGTTTTTT.

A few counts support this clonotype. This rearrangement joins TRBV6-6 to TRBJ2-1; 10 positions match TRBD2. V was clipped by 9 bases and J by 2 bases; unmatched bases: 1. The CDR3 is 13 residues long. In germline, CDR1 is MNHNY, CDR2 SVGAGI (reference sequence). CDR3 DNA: TGTGCCAGTACTAGCGGGGCCTACAATGAGCAGTTCTTC. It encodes CASTSGAYNEQFF.

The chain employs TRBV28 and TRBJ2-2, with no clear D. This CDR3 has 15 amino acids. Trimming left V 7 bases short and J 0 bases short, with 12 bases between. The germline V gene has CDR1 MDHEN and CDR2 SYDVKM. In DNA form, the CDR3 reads TGTGCCAGCATCCTTGCCACCGCGAACACCGGGGAGCTGTTTTTT. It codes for CASILATANTGELFF.

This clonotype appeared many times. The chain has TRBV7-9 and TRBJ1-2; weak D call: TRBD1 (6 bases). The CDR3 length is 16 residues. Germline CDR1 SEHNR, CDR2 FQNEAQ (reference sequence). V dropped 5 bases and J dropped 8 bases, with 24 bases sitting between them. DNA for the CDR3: TGTGCCAGCAGCAACGCGCCCCTAACAGGGCCGCGGGGCTACACCTTC. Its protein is CASSNAPLTGPRGYTF.